Here is one TCR beta chain with its context. Produced via immunoSEQ multiplex PCR; TCRdb's table is partial and in-frame only. This sample yields over 8,000 clones, of which approximately 87% are seen a single time; 12% belongs to the top ten. The data belong to a study of technical replicates of blood from a few donors. V lost 4 bases and J 7 bases, leaving 20 bases between the germline ends. The CDR3 runs 15 residues. Germline V gene sequence: CDR1 MDHEN, CDR2 SYDVKM. Material for sequencing was PBMCs. This receptor was taken from a human donor in good health. This chain links TRBV28 with TRBJ2-7, with TRBD1 as a possible D gene (6 bases). CDR3 region: CASSSPLTGQGEQYF. In DNA, the CDR3 is TGTGCCAGCAGTTCGCCGCTGACAGGTCAGGGGGAGCAGTACTTC.